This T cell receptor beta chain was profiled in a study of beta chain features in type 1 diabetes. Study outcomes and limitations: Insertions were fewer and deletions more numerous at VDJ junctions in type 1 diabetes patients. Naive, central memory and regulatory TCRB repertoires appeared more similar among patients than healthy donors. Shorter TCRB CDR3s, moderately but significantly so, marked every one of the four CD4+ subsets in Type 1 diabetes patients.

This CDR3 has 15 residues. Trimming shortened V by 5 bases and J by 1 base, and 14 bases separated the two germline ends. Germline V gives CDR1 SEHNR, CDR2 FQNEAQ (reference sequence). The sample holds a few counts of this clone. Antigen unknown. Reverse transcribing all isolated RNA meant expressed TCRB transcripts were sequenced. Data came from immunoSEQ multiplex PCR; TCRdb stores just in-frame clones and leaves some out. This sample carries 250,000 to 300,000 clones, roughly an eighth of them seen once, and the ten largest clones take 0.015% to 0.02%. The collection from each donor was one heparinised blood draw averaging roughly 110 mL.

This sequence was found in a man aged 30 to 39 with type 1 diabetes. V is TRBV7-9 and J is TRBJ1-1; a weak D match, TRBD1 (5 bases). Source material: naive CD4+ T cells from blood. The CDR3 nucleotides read TGTGCCAGCAGCCGGGGGGGTCAGAGGAACACTGAAGCTTTCTTT. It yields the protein CASSRGGQRNTEAFF.